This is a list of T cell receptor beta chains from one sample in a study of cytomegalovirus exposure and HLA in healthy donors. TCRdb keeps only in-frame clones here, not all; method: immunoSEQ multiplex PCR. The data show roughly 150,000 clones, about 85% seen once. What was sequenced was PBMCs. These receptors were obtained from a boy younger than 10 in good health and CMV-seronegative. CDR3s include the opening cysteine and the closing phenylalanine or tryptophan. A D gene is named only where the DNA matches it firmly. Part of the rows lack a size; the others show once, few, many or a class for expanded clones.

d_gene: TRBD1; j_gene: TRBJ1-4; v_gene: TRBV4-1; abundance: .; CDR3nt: TGCGCCAGCAGCGACAGGGTCCGCTTCGGTGGGAAACTGTTTTTT; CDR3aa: CASSDRVRFGGKLFF
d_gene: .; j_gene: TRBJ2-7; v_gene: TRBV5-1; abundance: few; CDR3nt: TGCGCCAGCAGCTTCACGGTCGGGAGTTCCTACGAGCAGTACTTC; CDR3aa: CASSFTVGSSYEQYF
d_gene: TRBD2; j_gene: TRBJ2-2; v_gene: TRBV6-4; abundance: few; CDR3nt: TGTGCCAGCAGTGTGAGCGGGGGGCGATTCCCCGGGGAGCTGTTTTTT; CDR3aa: CASSVSGGRFPGELFF
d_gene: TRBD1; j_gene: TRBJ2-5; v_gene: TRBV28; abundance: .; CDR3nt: TGTGCCAGCAGACGCCCGGGACAGGAAACGCGGGCCCAGTACTTC; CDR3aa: CASRRPGQETRAQYF
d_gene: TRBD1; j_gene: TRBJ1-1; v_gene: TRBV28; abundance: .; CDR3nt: TGTGCCAGCAGCTCACAGGGGGCGAACACTGAAGCTTTCTTT; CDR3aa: CASSSQGANTEAFF
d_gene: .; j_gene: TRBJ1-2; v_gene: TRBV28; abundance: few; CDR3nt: TGTGCCGGTGGCCAGGGGATAGGGGGCTACACCTTC; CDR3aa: CAGGQGIGGYTF
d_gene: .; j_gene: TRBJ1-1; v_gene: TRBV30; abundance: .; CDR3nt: TGTGCCGGAGACAGATTGAACACTGAAGCTTTCTTT; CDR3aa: CAGDRLNTEAFF
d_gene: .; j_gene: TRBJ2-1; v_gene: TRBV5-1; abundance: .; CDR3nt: TGCGCCAGCAGCCCCCAAGGAGAACAGCAGTTCTTC; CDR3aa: CASSPQGEQQFF
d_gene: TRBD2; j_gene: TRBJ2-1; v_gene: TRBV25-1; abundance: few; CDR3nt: TGTGCCAGCAGTGGACTAGCGGGCGGGAATGAGCAGTTCTTC; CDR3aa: CASSGLAGGNEQFF
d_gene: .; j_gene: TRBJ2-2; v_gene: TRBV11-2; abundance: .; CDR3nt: TGTGCCAGCAGCTTTCGAACGGGAGCCGGGGAGCTGTTTTTT; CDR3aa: CASSFRTGAGELFF
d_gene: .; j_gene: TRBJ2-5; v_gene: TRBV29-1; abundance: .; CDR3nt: TGCAGCCCCCTTTCAGGGCCCCAAGAGACCCAGTACTTC; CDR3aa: CSPLSGPQETQYF
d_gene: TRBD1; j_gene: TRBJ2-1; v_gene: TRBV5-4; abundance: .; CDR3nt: TGTGCCAGCAGCTTGGTCGAGGGACAGGAGGTCAATGAGCAGTTCTTC; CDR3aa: CASSLVEGQEVNEQFF
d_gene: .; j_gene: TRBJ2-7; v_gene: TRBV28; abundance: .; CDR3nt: TGTGCCAGCAGCCTTAGCTCCAGCAGCAACTACGAGCAGTACTTC; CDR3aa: CASSLSSSSNYEQYF
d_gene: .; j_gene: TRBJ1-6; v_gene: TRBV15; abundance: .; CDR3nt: TGTGCCACCAGCAGAGACCGAGGTTCTAATTCACCCCTCCACTTT; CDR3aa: CATSRDRGSNSPLHF
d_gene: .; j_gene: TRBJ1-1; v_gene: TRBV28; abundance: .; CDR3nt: TGTGCCAGCAGTTTATATGGCCCGGGGACTGAAGCTTTCTTT; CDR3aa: CASSLYGPGTEAFF
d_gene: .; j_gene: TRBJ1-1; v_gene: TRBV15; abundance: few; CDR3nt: TGTGCCACCAGCAGAGATCGTCTGGGGGGAGGCACTGAAGCTTTCTTT; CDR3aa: CATSRDRLGGGTEAFF
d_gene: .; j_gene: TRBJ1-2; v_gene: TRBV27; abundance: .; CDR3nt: TGTGCCAGCAGATCTTCAGGGCACGGCTACACCTTC; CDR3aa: CASRSSGHGYTF
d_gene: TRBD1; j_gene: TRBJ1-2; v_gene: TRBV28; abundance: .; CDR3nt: TGTGCCAGCAGGGAAACCGGGACAGGGGATTCGGGCTACACCTTC; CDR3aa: CASRETGTGDSGYTF
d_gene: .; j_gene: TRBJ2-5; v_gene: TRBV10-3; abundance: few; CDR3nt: TGTGCCATCAGTGACCTCCTGACTCCTAGAGGTACTAGCCTAAAACAAGAGACCCAGTACTTC; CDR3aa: CAISDLLTPRGTSLKQETQYF
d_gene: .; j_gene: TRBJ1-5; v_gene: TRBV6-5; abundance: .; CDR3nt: TGTGCCAGCAGTTCCTCACGGGGTATACAGCCCCAGCATTTT; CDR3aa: CASSSSRGIQPQHF
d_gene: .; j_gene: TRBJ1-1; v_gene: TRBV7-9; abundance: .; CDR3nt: TGTGCCAGCAGCCCAATGACAGTATTCACTGAAGCTTTCTTT; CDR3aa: CASSPMTVFTEAFF
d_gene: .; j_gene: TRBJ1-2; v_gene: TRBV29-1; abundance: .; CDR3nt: TGCAGCGTTTATCGGAGCTATGGCTACACCTTC; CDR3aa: CSVYRSYGYTF
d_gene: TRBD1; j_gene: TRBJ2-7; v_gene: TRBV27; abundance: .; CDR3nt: TGTGCCAGCAGTCTCCATAGGACAGGGCACTACGAGCAGTACTTC; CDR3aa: CASSLHRTGHYEQYF
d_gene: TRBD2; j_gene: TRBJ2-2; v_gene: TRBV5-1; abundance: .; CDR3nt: TGCGCCAGCAGCTTGGCTCTAGCGGGGCCCGGGGAGCTGTTTTTT; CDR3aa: CASSLALAGPGELFF
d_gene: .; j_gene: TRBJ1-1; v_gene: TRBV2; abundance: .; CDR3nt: TGTGCCAGCAGTGAAGACAGGATTACTACTGAAGCTTTCTTT; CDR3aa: CASSEDRITTEAFF
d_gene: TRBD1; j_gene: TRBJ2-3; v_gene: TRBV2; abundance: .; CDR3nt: TGTGCCAGCATTTGGAGGGACAGGGGAGCAGATACGCAGTATTTT; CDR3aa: CASIWRDRGADTQYF
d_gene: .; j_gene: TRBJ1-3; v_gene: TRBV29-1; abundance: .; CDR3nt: TGCCCCCCGCGGATTTGGAGCTCTGGAAACACCATATATTTT; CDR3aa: CPPRIWSSGNTIYF
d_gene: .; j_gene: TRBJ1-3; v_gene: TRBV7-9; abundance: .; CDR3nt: TGTGCCAGCAGCTTACTTCCTGGACCTACCACTAGAGTTGGAAACACCATATATTTT; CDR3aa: CASSLLPGPTTRVGNTIYF
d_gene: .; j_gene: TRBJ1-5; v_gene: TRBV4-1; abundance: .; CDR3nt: TGCGCCAGCAGGCCCGTTGGACTCAATCAGCCCCAGCATTTT; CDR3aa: CASRPVGLNQPQHF
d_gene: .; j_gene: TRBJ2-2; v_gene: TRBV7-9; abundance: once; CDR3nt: TGTGCCAGCAGCTTTGACAGTCGAAACACCGGGGAGCTGTTTTTT; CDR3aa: CASSFDSRNTGELFF
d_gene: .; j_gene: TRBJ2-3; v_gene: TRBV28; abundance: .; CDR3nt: TGTGCCAGCAGGAGGAACACAGATACGCAGTATTTT; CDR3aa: CASRRNTDTQYF
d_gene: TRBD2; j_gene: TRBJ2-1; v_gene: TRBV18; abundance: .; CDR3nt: TGTGCCAGCTCACCACCGGTTGGACTAGCGGACAATGAGCAGTTCTTC; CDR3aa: CASSPPVGLADNEQFF
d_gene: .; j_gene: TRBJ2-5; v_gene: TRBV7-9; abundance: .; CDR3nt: TGTGCCAGCAGCTTAGCAGGGACACCTCAAGAGACCCAGTACTTC; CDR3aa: CASSLAGTPQETQYF
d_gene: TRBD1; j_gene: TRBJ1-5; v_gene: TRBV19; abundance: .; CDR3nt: TGTGCCAGTAGTGTCCGGGACAGTAATCAGCCCCAGCATTTT; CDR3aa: CASSVRDSNQPQHF
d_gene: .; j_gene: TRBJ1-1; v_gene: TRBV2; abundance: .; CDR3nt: TGTGCCAGCCCGACGGTAGGGGCAGCTTTCTTT; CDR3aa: CASPTVGAAFF
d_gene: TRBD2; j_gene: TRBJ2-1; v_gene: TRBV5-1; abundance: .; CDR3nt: TGCGCCAGCAGCTTACTAGCGGGAGTCGGCAATGAGCAGTTCTTC; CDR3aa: CASSLLAGVGNEQFF
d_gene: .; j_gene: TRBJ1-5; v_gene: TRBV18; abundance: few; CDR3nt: TGTGCCAGCTCACCACGGCGGACGGACAACAATCAGCCCCAGCATTTT; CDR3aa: CASSPRRTDNNQPQHF
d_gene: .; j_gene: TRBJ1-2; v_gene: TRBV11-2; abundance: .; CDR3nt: TGTGCCAGCAGCCCTCCCCCCGGGGGTGCTAACTATGGCTACACCTTC; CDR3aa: CASSPPPGGANYGYTF
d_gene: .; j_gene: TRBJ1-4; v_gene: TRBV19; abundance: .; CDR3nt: TGTGCCAGTACTAAGTCGAGAGGAAAGCTGTTTTTT; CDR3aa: CASTKSRGKLFF
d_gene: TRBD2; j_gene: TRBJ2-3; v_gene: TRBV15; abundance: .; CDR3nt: TGTGCCACCAGCAGACTAGCGGGAGGTTATAATACGCAGTATTTT; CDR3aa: CATSRLAGGYNTQYF
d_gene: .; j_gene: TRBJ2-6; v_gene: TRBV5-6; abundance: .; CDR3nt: TGTGCCAGCAGCTTGAGGGGGGGCTCTGGGGCCAACGTCCTGACTTTC; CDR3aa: CASSLRGGSGANVLTF
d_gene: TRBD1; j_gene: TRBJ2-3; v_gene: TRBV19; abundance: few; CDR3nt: TGTGCCAGTAGTAATGGACAGGGTCGTGATACGCAGTATTTT; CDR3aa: CASSNGQGRDTQYF
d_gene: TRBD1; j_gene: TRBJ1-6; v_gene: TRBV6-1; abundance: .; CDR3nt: TGTGCCAGCAGTGGAACAGGGGTGAGGTTACCCCTCCACTTT; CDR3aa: CASSGTGVRLPLHF
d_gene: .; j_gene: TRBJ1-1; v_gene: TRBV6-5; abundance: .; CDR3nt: TGTGCCAGCAAGATTGGACAGAGATTAAACACTGAAGCTTTCTTT; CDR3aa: CASKIGQRLNTEAFF
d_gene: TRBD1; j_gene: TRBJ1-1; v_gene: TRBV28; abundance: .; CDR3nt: TGTGCCAGCAGTTTTTTACAGGGGATCGGTGAAGCTTTCTTT; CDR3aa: CASSFLQGIGEAFF
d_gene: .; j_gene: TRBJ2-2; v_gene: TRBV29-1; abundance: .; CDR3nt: TGCAGCGTCGCCCCGGTCTTTCAGAACACCGGGGAGCTGTTTTTT; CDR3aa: CSVAPVFQNTGELFF
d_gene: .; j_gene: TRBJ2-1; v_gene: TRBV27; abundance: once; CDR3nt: TGTGCCAGCAGCCTCTTTGACGGGATCTCCTACAATGAGCAGTTCTTC; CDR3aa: CASSLFDGISYNEQFF
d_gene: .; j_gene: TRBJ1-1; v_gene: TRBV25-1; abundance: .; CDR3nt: TGTGCCAGCAGTTCTAGAGGGAACACTGAAGCTTTCTTT; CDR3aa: CASSSRGNTEAFF
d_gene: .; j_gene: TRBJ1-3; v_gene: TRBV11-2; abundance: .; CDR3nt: TGTGCCAGCAGCGATCGGGGCTCTGGAAACACCATATATTTT; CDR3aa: CASSDRGSGNTIYF
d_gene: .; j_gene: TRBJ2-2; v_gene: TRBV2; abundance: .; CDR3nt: TGTGCCAGCAGTGGATGGTCTCGTACTACCGGGGAGCTGTTTTTT; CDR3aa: CASSGWSRTTGELFF
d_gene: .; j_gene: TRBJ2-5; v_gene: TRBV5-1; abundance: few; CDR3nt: TGCGCCAGCAGCCCTGTTCAGCAAGAGACCCAGTACTTC; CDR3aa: CASSPVQQETQYF
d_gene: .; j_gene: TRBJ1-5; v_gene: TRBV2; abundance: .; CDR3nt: TGTGCCAGCAGTATCGGACACAGACAAAGCAATCAGCCCCAGCATTTT; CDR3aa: CASSIGHRQSNQPQHF
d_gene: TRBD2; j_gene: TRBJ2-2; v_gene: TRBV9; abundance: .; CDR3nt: TGTGCCAGCAGCACCACGACTAGCGTGAACACCGGGGAGCTGTTTTTT; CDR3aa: CASSTTTSVNTGELFF
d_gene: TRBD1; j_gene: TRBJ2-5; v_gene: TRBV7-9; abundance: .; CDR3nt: TGTGCCAGCAGCCCAATGACAGGGGCCCCCCAAGAGACCCAGTACTTC; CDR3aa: CASSPMTGAPQETQYF
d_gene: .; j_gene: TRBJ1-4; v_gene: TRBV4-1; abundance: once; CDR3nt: TGCGCCAGCAGCCGGACTTGGATAGAAAAACTGTTTTTT; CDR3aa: CASSRTWIEKLFF
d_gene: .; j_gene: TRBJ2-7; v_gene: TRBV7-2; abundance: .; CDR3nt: TGTGCCAGCAGAAAAGAGAGCTCCTACGAGCAGTACTTC; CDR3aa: CASRKESSYEQYF
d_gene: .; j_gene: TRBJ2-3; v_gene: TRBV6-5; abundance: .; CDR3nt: TGTGCCAGCAGTTACATGGCGGGCACAGATACGCAGTATTTT; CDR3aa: CASSYMAGTDTQYF
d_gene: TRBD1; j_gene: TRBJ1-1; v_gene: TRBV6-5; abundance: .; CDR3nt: TGTGCCAGCAGCCTGACAGGGGCGAACACTGAAGCTTTCTTT; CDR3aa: CASSLTGANTEAFF
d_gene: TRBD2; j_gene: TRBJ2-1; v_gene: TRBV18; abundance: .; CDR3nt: TGTGCCAGCTCACAAACTAGCGGTGTCTACAATGAGCAGTTCTTC; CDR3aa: CASSQTSGVYNEQFF
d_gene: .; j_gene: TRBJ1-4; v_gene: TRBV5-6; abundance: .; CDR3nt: TGTGCCAGCAGCTTGGTGGTCAGCAAAACAGAAGCAACTAATGAAAAACTGTTTTTT; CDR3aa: CASSLVVSKTEATNEKLFF